This is a list of T cell receptor beta chains from one sample in a study of T cells in Graves' hyperthyroidism and ophthalmopathy. TCRdb re-analysed the multiplex PCR reads in MiXCR, keeping a single row per CDR3 protein. The data contain 300,000 to 350,000 distinct CDR3 sequences, around a sixth of them seen just once; the ten biggest clones take up 15%. Sequenced input: blood. These receptor sequences come from a woman aged 40 to 55 with Graves' ophthalmopathy. Both conserved end residues are part of each CDR3. The D gene is left open where the match is weak. Some rows have no size entry. The others give once, few or many, or a class for an expanded clone.

d_gene	v_gene	j_gene	abundance	CDR3aa	CDR3nt
.	TRBV6-2/TRBV6-3	TRBJ2-2	few	CASRDRDKNTGELFF	TGTGCCAGCAGAGACCGGGACAAGAACACCGGGGAGCTGTTTTTT
TRBD1	TRBV7-8	TRBJ1-5	many	CASSFLGTGVIGNQPQHF	TGTGCCAGCAGCTTCTTAGGGACAGGCGTTATAGGCAATCAGCCCCAGCATTTT
.	TRBV15	TRBJ1-5	many	CATSSQGYQPQHF	TGTGCCACCAGCAGTCAGGGTTATCAGCCCCAGCATTTT
.	TRBV30	TRBJ1-5	.	CAWSVDRNQPQHF	TGTGCCTGGAGTGTAGACAGAAATCAGCCCCAGCATTTT
.	TRBV27	TRBJ2-6	many	CASSGLGPAGANVLTF	TGTGCCAGCTCCGGGCTGGGTCCAGCTGGGGCCAACGTCCTGACTTTC
TRBD2	TRBV6-4	TRBJ2-7	many	CASSTGTSGPSLYGQYF	TGTGCCAGCAGTACCGGGACTAGCGGGCCCTCTCTTTACGGGCAGTACTTC
TRBD2	TRBV6-2/TRBV6-3	TRBJ2-7	few	CASTPSLLAGVEQYF	TGTGCCAGCACCCCATCCTTACTAGCGGGAGTTGAGCAGTACTTC
.	TRBV2	TRBJ2-5	many	CASSYGTAGTQYF	TGTGCCAGCAGCTACGGGACCGCGGGGACCCAGTACTTC
.	TRBV7-9	TRBJ1-1	.	CASSPGWGEAEAFF	TGTGCCAGCAGCCCAGGATGGGGGGAAGCTGAAGCTTTCTTT
.	TRBV27	TRBJ2-7	many	CASSSGPRGTEQYF	TGTGCCAGCAGTTCCGGACCCAGAGGTACCGAGCAGTACTTC
TRBD1	TRBV19	TRBJ1-1	many	CASKRDRVRSGSTEAFF	TGTGCCAGTAAAAGGGACAGGGTGAGGTCGGGGAGCACTGAAGCTTTCTTT
TRBD1	TRBV7-8	TRBJ2-6	.	CASSPGDRGDTGANVLTF	TGTGCCAGCAGCCCCGGGGACAGGGGCGATACTGGGGCCAACGTCCTGACTTTC
.	TRBV7-6	TRBJ2-7	many	CASSTPKNREVPTFEQYF	TGTGCCAGCAGCACGCCAAAAAACCGGGAAGTCCCCACCTTTGAGCAGTACTTC
.	TRBV18	TRBJ2-5	many	CASSPPGTKRETQYF	TGTGCCAGCTCACCGCCCGGGACAAAGAGGGAGACCCAGTACTTC
.	TRBV9	TRBJ2-7	many	CASSVGKGLTYEQYF	TGTGCCAGCAGCGTAGGAAAGGGCCTTACCTACGAGCAGTACTTC
TRBD1	TRBV28	TRBJ1-2	many	CASSPNRGRGYYGYTF	TGTGCCAGCAGCCCCAACAGGGGGCGAGGCTACTATGGCTACACCTTC
.	TRBV7-7	TRBJ2-5	.	CASSPSGAQETQYF	TGTGCTAGCAGTCCCTCGGGTGCCCAAGAGACCCAGTACTTC
TRBD2	TRBV27	TRBJ2-5	few	CASSFRLAGGLQETQYF	TGTGCCAGCAGTTTTCGGTTAGCGGGGGGATTACAAGAGACCCAGTACTTC
.	TRBV7-9	TRBJ2-5	.	CASSSYDRTDQETQYF	TGTGCCAGCAGCTCCTACGACAGGACGGACCAAGAGACCCAGTACTTC
.	TRBV7-2	TRBJ2-4	many	CASSLAGEGARNIQYF	TGTGCCAGCAGCTTAGCGGGGGAGGGGGCGCGAAACATTCAGTACTTC
.	TRBV6-5	TRBJ1-6	.	CASSYSALGNSPLHF	TGTGCCAGCAGTTACTCTGCATTAGGAAATTCACCCCTCCACTTT
TRBD1	TRBV5-1	TRBJ2-7	many	CASSPLTGEVYEQYF	TGCGCCAGCAGCCCCTTGACAGGGGAGGTTTACGAGCAGTACTTC